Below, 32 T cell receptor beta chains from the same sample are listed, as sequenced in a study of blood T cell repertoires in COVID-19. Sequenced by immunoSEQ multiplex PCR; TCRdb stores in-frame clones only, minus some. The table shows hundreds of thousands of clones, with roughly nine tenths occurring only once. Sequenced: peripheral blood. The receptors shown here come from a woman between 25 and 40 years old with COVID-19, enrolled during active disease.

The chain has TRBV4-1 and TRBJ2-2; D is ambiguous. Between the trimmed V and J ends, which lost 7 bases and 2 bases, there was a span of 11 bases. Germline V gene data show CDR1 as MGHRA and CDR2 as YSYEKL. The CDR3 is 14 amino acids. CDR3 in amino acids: CASKIEHNTGELFF. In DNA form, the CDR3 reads TGCGCCAGCAAAATAGAGCACAACACCGGGGAGCTGTTTTTT.

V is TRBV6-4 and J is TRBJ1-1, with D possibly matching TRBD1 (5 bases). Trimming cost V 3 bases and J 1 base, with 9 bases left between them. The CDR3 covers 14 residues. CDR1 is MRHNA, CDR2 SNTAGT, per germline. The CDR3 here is CASSDRDRNTEAFF. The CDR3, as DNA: TGTGCCAGCAGTGATAGAGACAGGAACACTGAAGCTTTCTTT.

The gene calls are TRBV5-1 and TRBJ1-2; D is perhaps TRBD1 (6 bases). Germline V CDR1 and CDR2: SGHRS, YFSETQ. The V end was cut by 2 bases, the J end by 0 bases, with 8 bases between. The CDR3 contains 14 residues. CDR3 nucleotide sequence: TGCGCCAGCAGCTTTGGGACATCTAACTATGGCTACACCTTC. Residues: CASSFGTSNYGYTF.

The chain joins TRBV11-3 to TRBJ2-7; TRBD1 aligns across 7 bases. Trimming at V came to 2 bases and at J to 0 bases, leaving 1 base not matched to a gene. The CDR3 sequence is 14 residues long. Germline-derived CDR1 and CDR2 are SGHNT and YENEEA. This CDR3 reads CASSLRQGSYEQYV. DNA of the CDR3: TGTGCCAGCAGCTTACGACAGGGCTCCTACGAGCAGTACGTC.

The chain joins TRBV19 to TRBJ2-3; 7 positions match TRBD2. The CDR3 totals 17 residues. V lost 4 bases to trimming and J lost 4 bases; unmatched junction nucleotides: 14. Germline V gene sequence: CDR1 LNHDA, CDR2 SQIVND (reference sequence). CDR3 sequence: CASSTPRLGGSPDTQYF. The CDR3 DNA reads TGTGCCAGTAGTACCCCCCGTCTTGGCGGGAGCCCAGATACGCAGTATTTT.

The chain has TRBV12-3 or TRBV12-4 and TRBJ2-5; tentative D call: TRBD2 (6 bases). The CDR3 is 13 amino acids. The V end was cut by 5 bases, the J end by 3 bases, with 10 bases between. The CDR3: CASSPGLKETQYF. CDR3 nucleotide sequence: TGTGCCAGCAGTCCGGGACTGAAAGAGACCCAGTACTTC.

The DNA of the CDR3 is TGTGCCAGCAGTTCAAGGGGGCGCGGATATGGGTTAAGGGATGGCTACACCTTC. Translating gives CASSSRGRGYGLRDGYTF. The rearrangement links TRBV28 to TRBJ1-2; TRBD1 aligns across 7 bases. J gave up 6 bases and V 4 bases, and 20 bases lay outside the gene matches. There are 18 residues in the CDR3. Germline V CDR1 and CDR2: MDHEN, SYDVKM.

The CDR3 here is CASSHPGGLGEQYF. The CDR3 DNA follows: TGTGCCAGCAGCCACCCCGGGGGGCTGGGCGAGCAGTACTTC. The genes are TRBV4-2 and TRBJ2-7; a possible D gene is TRBD2 (7 bases). Germline-derived CDR1 and CDR2 are LGHNA and YNFKEQ. The CDR3 spans 14 residues. The V and J ends lost 3 bases and 6 bases respectively, with 15 bases between them.

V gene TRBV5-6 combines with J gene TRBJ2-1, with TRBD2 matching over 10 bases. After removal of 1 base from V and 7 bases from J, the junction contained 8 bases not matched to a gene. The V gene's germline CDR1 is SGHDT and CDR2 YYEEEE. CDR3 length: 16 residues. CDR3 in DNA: TGTGCCAGCAGCTTGAGGTGGACTAGCGGAAAAAATGAGCAGTTCTTC. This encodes CASSLRWTSGKNEQFF. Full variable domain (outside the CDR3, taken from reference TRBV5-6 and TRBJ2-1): DAGVTQSPTHLIKTRGQQVTLRCSPKSGHDTVSWYQQALGQGPQFIFQYYEEEERQRGNFPDRFSGHQFPNYSSELNVNALLLGDSALYLCASSLRWTSGKNEQFFGPGTRLTVL.

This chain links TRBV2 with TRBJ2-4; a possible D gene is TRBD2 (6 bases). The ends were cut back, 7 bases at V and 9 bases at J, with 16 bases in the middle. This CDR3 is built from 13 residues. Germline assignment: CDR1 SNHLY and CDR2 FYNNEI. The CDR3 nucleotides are TGTGCCAGCAAAGCTGGAGGGTATCCCATTCAGTACTTC. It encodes CASKAGGYPIQYF.

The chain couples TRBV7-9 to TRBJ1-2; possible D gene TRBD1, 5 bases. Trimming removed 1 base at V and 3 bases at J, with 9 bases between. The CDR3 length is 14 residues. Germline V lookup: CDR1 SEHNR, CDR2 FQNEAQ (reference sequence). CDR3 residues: CASSLGTLDYGYTF. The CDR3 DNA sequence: TGTGCCAGCAGCTTAGGGACATTAGACTATGGCTACACCTTC.

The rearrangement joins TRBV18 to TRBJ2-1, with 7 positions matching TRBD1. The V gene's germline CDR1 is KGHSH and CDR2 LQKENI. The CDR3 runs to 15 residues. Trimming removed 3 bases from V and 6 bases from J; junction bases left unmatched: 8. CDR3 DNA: TGTGCCAGCTCACCCACGGGACAGACTCTCAATGAGCAGTTCTTC. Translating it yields CASSPTGQTLNEQFF.

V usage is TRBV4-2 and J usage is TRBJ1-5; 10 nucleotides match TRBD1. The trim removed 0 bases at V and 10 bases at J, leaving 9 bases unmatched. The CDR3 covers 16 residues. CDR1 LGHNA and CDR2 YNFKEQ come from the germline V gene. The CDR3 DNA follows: TGTGCCAGCAGCCAAGACACCGGACAGGGGGACTCCCCCCAGCATTTT. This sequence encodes CASSQDTGQGDSPQHF.

The CDR3 is CASSITGRSGNTIYF. CDR3 in DNA: TGTGCCAGTAGTATTACAGGCCGCTCTGGAAACACCATATATTTT. The chain has TRBV19 and TRBJ1-3; weak D call: TRBD1 (5 bases). The germline V gene has CDR1 LNHDA and CDR2 SQIVND (reference sequence). V gave up 3 bases and J gave up 0 bases, with 9 bases separating them. This CDR3 has 15 residues.

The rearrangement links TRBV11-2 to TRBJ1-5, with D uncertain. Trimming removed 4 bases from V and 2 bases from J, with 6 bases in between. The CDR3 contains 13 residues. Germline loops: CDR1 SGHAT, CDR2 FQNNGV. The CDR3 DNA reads TGTGCCAGCAGCTCTCAGGGCAATCAGCCCCAGCATTTT. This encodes CASSSQGNQPQHF.

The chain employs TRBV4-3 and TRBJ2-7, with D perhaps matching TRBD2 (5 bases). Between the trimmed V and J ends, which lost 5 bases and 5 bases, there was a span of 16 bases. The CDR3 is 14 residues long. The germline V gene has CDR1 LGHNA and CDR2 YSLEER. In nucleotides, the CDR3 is TGCGCCAGCAGCTCCTCGTGGGAGTTCGACGAGCAGTACTTC. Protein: CASSSSWEFDEQYF.

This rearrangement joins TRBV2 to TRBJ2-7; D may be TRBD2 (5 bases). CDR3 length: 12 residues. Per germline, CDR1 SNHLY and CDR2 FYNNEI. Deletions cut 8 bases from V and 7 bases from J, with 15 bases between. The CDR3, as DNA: TGTGCCAGCTTTAATGCCCCGGGGGAGCAGTACGTC. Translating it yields CASFNAPGEQYV.

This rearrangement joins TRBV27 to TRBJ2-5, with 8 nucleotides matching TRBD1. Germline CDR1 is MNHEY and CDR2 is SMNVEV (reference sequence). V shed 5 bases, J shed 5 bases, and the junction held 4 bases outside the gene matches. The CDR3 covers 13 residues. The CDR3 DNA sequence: TGTGCCAGCAGTATGACAGGGGTGGAGACCCAGTACTTC. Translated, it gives CASSMTGVETQYF.

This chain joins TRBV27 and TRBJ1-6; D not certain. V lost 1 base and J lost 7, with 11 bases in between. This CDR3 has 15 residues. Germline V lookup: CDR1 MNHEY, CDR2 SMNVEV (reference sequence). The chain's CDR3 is CASSLYLPGNSPLHF. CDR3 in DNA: TGTGCCAGCAGTTTATATCTCCCAGGAAATTCACCCCTCCACTTT.

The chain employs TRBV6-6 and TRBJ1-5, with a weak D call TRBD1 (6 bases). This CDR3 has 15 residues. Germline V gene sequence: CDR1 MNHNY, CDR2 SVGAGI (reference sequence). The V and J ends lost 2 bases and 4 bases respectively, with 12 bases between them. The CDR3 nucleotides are TGTGCCAGCAGTTACGAGGGGGTTAAGAATCAGCCCCAGCATTTT. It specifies CASSYEGVKNQPQHF.

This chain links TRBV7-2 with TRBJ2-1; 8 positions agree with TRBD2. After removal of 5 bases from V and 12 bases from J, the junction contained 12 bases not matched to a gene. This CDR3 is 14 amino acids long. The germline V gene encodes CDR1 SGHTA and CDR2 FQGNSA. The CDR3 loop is CASSLRWRAGGQFF. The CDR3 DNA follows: TGTGCCAGCAGCCTACGTTGGCGGGCGGGAGGGCAGTTCTTC.

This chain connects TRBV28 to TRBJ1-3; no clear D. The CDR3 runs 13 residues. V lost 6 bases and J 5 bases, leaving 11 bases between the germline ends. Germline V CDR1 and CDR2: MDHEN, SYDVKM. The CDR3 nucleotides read TGTGCCAGCAGCCCTAGTATACGAAACACCATATATTTT. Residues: CASSPSIRNTIYF.

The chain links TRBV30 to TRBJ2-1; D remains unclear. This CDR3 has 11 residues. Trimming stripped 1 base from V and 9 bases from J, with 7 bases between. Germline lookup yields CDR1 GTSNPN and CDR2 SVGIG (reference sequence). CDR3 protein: CAWSGLAEQFF. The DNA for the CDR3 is TGTGCCTGGAGTGGTTTGGCTGAGCAGTTCTTC.

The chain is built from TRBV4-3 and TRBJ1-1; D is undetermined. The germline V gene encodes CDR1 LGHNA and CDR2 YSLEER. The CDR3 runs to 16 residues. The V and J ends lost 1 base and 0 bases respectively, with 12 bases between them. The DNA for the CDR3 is TGCGCCAGCAGCCAAGGTATTTCGGGGATGAACACTGAAGCTTTCTTT. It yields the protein CASSQGISGMNTEAFF.

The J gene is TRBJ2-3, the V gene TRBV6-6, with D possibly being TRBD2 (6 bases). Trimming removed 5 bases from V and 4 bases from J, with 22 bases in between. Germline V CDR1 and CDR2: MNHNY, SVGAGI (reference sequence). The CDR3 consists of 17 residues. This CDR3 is CASSRVLGGRVADTQYF. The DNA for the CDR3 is TGTGCCAGCAGTCGGGTGCTGGGAGGCAGGGTCGCAGATACGCAGTATTTT.

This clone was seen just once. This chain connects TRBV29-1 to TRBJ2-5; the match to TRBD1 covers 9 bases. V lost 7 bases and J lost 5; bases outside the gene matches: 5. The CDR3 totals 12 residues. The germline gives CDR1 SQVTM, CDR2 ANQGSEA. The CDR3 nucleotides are TGCAGCGCCGACAGGGGGGATGAGACCCAGTACTTC. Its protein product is CSADRGDETQYF.

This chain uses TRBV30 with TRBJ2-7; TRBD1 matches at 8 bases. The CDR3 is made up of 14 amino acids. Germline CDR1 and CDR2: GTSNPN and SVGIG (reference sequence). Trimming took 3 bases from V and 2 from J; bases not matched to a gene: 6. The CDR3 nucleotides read TGTGCCTGGAGACAGACAGGGGCCCCCTACGAGCAGTACTTC. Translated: CAWRQTGAPYEQYF.

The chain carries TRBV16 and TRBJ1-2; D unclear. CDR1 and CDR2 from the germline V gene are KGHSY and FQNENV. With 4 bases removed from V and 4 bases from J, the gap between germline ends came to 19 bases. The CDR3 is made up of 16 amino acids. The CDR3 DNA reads TGTGCCAGCAGCCCACGAAGTTGGGCTTCCTCCTATGGCTACACCTTC. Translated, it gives CASSPRSWASSYGYTF.

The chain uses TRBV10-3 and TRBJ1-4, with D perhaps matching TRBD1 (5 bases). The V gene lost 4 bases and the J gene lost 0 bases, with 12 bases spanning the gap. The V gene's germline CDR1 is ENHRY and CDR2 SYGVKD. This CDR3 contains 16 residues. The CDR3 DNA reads TGTGCCATCAGTGGCCAAGGAGGGGCAACTAATGAAAAACTGTTTTTT. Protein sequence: CAISGQGGATNEKLFF.

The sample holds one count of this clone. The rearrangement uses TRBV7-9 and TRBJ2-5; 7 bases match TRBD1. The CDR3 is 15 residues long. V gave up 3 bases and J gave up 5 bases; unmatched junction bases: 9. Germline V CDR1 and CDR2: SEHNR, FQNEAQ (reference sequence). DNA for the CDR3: TGTGCCAGCAGCTTTATCAGGGGGAAGAGCGAGACCCAGTACTTC. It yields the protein CASSFIRGKSETQYF.

For the CDR3, the DNA is TGTGCCACCAGCAGACCTATTTGGGGGGTAAACCAAGAGACCCAGTACTTC. Translation gives CATSRPIWGVNQETQYF. This sequence joins TRBV15 and TRBJ2-5; tentative D call: TRBD2 (6 bases). This CDR3 has 17 residues. Looked up from germline, CDR1 is LNHNV and CDR2 is YYDKDF (reference sequence). The ends were cut back, 2 bases at V and 0 bases at J, with 16 bases in the middle.

Here the CDR3 DNA reads TGTGCCAGCCGGGAGCCAGGCACAGATACGCAGTATTTT. It translates to CASREPGTDTQYF. V and J are TRBV6-5 and TRBJ2-3, with D possibly matching TRBD2 (6 bases). CDR1 and CDR2 from the germline V gene are MNHEY and SVGAGI. The CDR3 sequence is 13 residues long. Trimming removed 8 bases at V and 1 base at J, with 10 bases between.